These 24 T cell receptor beta chains share one sample of origin, sequenced in a study of cytomegalovirus exposure and HLA in healthy donors. The PCR employed 60 Vbeta primers together with 13 Jbeta primers. The repertoire was sequenced with immunoSEQ multiplex PCR; TCRdb's copy has only in-frame clones and lacks some. This sample has about 110,000 clones, with about 60% found just once. Input material: PBMCs. These receptors all come from a woman aged 25 to 39 in good health and CMV-seronegative.

The J gene is TRBJ1-5, the V gene TRBV7-8, with D unclear. This CDR3 comprises 15 residues. V was pared by 5 bases and J by 3 bases, with 14 bases between. Germline CDR1 SGHVS, CDR2 FQNEAQ. This CDR3 reads CASSATGANNQPQHF. In DNA form, the CDR3 reads TGTGCCAGCAGCGCTACGGGAGCCAACAATCAGCCCCAGCATTTT.

V gene TRBV4-1 combines with J gene TRBJ1-3; D is uncertain. V lost 0 bases, J lost 0 bases, and 15 bases lay in between. This CDR3 is built from 18 residues. Germline assignment: CDR1 MGHRA and CDR2 YSYEKL. CDR3 sequence: CASSQEEPGLGSGNTIYF. The CDR3 DNA sequence: TGCGCCAGCAGCCAAGAAGAGCCTGGACTTGGCTCTGGAAACACCATATATTTT.

The table lists this clone with a few counts. The chain uses TRBV5-5 and TRBJ2-1; D might be TRBD1 (6 bases). V lost 0 bases to trimming and J lost 8 bases, with 15 bases between them. The CDR3 has 15 amino acids. Germline V gene lookup returns CDR1 SGHKS and CDR2 YYEKEE (reference sequence). The CDR3 DNA sequence: TGTGCCAGCAGCTTGGTGGCAGGGGAGATGTATGAGCAGTTCTTC. It codes for CASSLVAGEMYEQFF.

This clone has just a few counts. This chain connects TRBV4-1 to TRBJ2-7; 12 positions match TRBD2. Germline lookup yields CDR1 MGHRA and CDR2 YSYEKL. V shed 0 bases, J shed 3 bases, and the junction held 9 bases outside the gene matches. This CDR3 spans 18 amino acids. The CDR3 DNA sequence: TGCGCCAGCAGCCAAGAGCCAGGCGAGACTAGCGGGAGCTACGAGCAGTACTTC. Encoded protein: CASSQEPGETSGSYEQYF.

The chain is built from TRBV15 and TRBJ1-1; D may be TRBD1 (5 bases). This CDR3 spans 15 amino acids. The V end lost 0 bases, the J end lost 8 bases, and 16 bases lay between the germline ends. CDR1 is LNHNV and CDR2 is YYDKDF in the germline V gene (reference sequence). CDR3 nucleotide sequence: TGTGCCACCAGCAGAGATCTGGCAGGGTCCTCAGAAGCTTTCTTT. Its protein product is CATSRDLAGSSEAFF.

The rearrangement links TRBV18 to TRBJ1-1; no definite D call. Per germline, CDR1 KGHSH and CDR2 LQKENI. The CDR3 has 15 amino acids. Trimming shortened V by 2 bases and J by 8 bases, and 18 bases separated the two germline ends. DNA for the CDR3: TGTGCCAGCTCACCAGAGAGAAGCGTTTTGTACGAAGCTTTCTTT. It translates to CASSPERSVLYEAFF.

Concerning this clone: At one end the junction does not follow the germline gene, possibly because of a read error. The chain joins TRBV7-9 to TRBJ2-1, with 9 nucleotides matching TRBD2. The V gene's germline CDR1 is SEHNR and CDR2 FQNEAQ (reference sequence). The CDR3 has 15 amino acids. The CDR3 sequence: CDSSFPLAGWNEQFF. CDR3 in DNA: TGTGACAGCAGCTTCCCTCTAGCGGGATGGAATGAGCAGTTCTTC.

The chain joins TRBV4-2 to TRBJ2-3; weak D call: TRBD2 (6 bases). Germline V CDR1 and CDR2: LGHNA, YNFKEQ. This CDR3 spans 17 amino acids. Trimming removed 2 bases from V and 1 base from J, with 16 bases in between. CDR3: CASSQRRDSLGTDTQYF. The DNA for the CDR3 is TGTGCCAGCAGCCAACGGAGGGATAGCCTAGGCACAGATACGCAGTATTTT.

The V gene is TRBV28, the J gene TRBJ1-5, with D tentatively TRBD1 (6 bases). Germline V gene lookup returns CDR1 MDHEN and CDR2 SYDVKM. This CDR3 is 15 amino acids long. V lost 7 bases, J lost 0 bases, and 13 bases lay in between. The DNA for the CDR3 is TGTGCCAGCAAACGCGGACAGTATAGCAATCAGCCCCAGCATTTT. This sequence encodes CASKRGQYSNQPQHF.

This clone has only a few counts. The V and J genes are TRBV10-3 and TRBJ1-2; D is perhaps TRBD1 (6 bases). Looked up from germline, CDR1 is ENHRY and CDR2 is SYGVKD. There are 13 residues in the CDR3. The V and J ends lost 4 bases and 4 bases respectively, with 10 bases between them. The CDR3 is CAISGGQSYGYTF. CDR3 in DNA: TGTGCCATCAGTGGTGGACAGTCCTATGGCTACACCTTC.

This chain's CDR3 is CASSPGTSGTWGGRQETQYF. In DNA, the CDR3 is TGTGCCAGCAGCCCAGGGACTAGCGGAACCTGGGGGGGTCGGCAAGAGACCCAGTACTTC. The chain has TRBV9 and TRBJ2-5, with 11 bases identical to TRBD2. Trimming cost V 4 bases and J 2 bases; bases outside gene matches: 19. Germline V gives CDR1 SGDLS, CDR2 YYNGEE. CDR3 length equals 20 residues.

V and J are TRBV11-2 and TRBJ2-7, with 7 bases matching TRBD1. CDR1 and CDR2 from the germline V gene are SGHAT and FQNNGV. V lost 5 bases, J lost 0 bases, and 7 bases stayed unmatched. The CDR3 consists of 15 residues. CDR3 sequence (DNA): TGTGCCAGCAGCCTGACAGGGCCCAGCTCCTACGAGCAGTACTTC. This gives the protein CASSLTGPSSYEQYF.

This clone was detected only once. The chain has TRBV9 and TRBJ2-2; D is possibly TRBD1 (6 bases). V was pared by 0 bases and J by 2 bases, with 17 bases between. The CDR3 consists of 18 residues. Germline assignment: CDR1 SGDLS and CDR2 YYNGEE. CDR3 residues: CASSVVPLRGPNTGELFF. The CDR3 nucleotides read TGTGCCAGCAGCGTAGTCCCCCTCAGGGGCCCTAACACCGGGGAGCTGTTTTTT.

The V gene is TRBV28, the J gene TRBJ2-1, with 9 bases aligning to TRBD2. This CDR3 has 14 amino acids. Germline V lookup: CDR1 MDHEN, CDR2 SYDVKM. The trim removed 6 bases at V and 7 bases at J, leaving 7 bases unmatched. The CDR3 sequence: CASRSSGIMNEQFF. In nucleotides, the CDR3 is TGTGCCAGCAGATCTAGCGGGATAATGAATGAGCAGTTCTTC.

This clone came up once. The chain couples TRBV11-2 to TRBJ2-3; D is ambiguous. Between the trimmed V and J ends, which lost 2 bases and 5 bases, there was a span of 14 bases. Germline assignment: CDR1 SGHAT and CDR2 FQNNGV. The CDR3 covers 15 residues. Written as DNA, the CDR3 is TGTGCCAGCAGCTTAACCTCCCGATCACTAGATACGCAGTATTTT. It specifies CASSLTSRSLDTQYF.

This clone was counted between two and nine times. This sequence joins TRBV6-5 and TRBJ1-4; 7 positions match TRBD1. This CDR3 has 14 residues. The germline gives CDR1 MNHEY, CDR2 SVGAGI. Trimming removed 4 bases from V and 8 bases from J; junction bases left unmatched: 7. CDR3 coding DNA: TGTGCCAGCAGTTCGACAGGGCAGGGAGAAAAACTGTTTTTT. It translates to CASSSTGQGEKLFF.

The V call is TRBV7-3, the J call TRBJ2-1; D call uncertain. The V end lost 2 bases, the J end lost 3 bases, and 5 bases lay between the germline ends. In germline, CDR1 is SGHTA, CDR2 FQGTGA. This CDR3 spans 13 amino acids. The CDR3 sequence is CASSLGFYNEQFF. CDR3 bases: TGTGCCAGCAGCTTAGGCTTCTACAATGAGCAGTTCTTC. Full variable domain (outside the CDR3, taken from reference TRBV7-3 and TRBJ2-1): GAGVSQTPSNKVTEKGKYVELRCDPISGHTALYWYRQSLGQGPEFLIYFQGTGAADDSGLPNDRFFAVRPEGSVSTLKIQRTERGDSAVYLCASSLGFYNEQFFGPGTRLTVL.

The CDR3 spells CASTGTGGKLFF. The DNA of the CDR3 is TGTGCCAGCACGGGCACAGGGGGAAAACTGTTTTTT. V is TRBV2 and J is TRBJ1-4, with 8 nucleotides matching TRBD1. The germline V gene encodes CDR1 SNHLY and CDR2 FYNNEI. There are 12 residues in the CDR3. J lost 10 bases, V lost 7 bases, and 5 bases had no gene match. Combining the CDR3 with reference TRBV2 and TRBJ1-4 gives the whole variable domain EPEVTQTPSHQVTQMGQEVILRCVPISNHLYFYWYRQILGQKVEFLVSFYNNEISEKSEIFDDQFSVERPDGSNFTLKIRSTKLEDSAMYFCASTGTGGKLFFGSGTQLSVL.

The rearrangement links TRBV30 to TRBJ2-7; maybe TRBD2 (5 bases). The germline CDR1 and CDR2 sequences are GTSNPN and SVGIG (reference sequence). CDR3 size: 11 residues. V gave up 2 bases and J gave up 6 bases, with 8 bases separating them. The CDR3 loop reads CAWSREIEQYF. For the CDR3, the DNA is TGTGCCTGGAGTAGGGAGATCGAGCAGTACTTC.

This clone was counted a few times. This sequence joins TRBV6-1 and TRBJ2-7, with TRBD2 as a possible D gene (6 bases). From germline, CDR1 is MNHNS and CDR2 SASEGT. This CDR3 comprises 14 residues. Trimming removed 10 bases at V and 2 bases at J, with 18 bases between. This chain's CDR3 is CATLEGDYAYEQYF. The CDR3 coding sequence is TGTGCCACCCTGGAGGGAGATTATGCCTACGAGCAGTACTTC.

The chain has TRBV6-5 and TRBJ1-5; possible D gene TRBD1, 6 bases. The germline V gene encodes CDR1 MNHEY and CDR2 SVGAGI. The CDR3 is 15 amino acids. Trimming cost V 7 bases and J 0 bases, with 13 bases left between them. The CDR3 here is CASNPGHYSNQPQHF. In DNA form, the CDR3 reads TGTGCCAGCAATCCGGGACACTATAGCAATCAGCCCCAGCATTTT.

V gene TRBV4-2 combines with J gene TRBJ2-2; 11 positions agree with TRBD2. This CDR3 region has 16 residues. CDR1 and CDR2 from the germline V gene are LGHNA and YNFKEQ. The V segment lost 4 bases and the J segment 5 bases; nucleotides outside the gene matches: 6. The DNA of the CDR3 is TGTGCCAGCAGCCCAAATAGCGGGAGGGGTACCGGGGAGCTGTTTTTT. This sequence encodes CASSPNSGRGTGELFF.

This chain connects TRBV4-1 to TRBJ2-2, with TRBD2 matching 11 bases. The V gene's germline CDR1 is MGHRA and CDR2 YSYEKL. The CDR3 is made up of 18 amino acids. With V trimmed by 1 base and J by 8 bases, 12 bases remained unmatched. The CDR3 DNA is TGCGCCAGCAGCCAAGGAAGACTAGCGGGAAGGACACCGGGGGAGCTGTTTTTT. As protein: CASSQGRLAGRTPGELFF.

V and J are TRBV5-1 and TRBJ1-6; D unclear. Germline values: CDR1 SGHRS, CDR2 YFSETQ. Trimming pared 4 bases from V and 7 bases from J, leaving 18 bases between. This CDR3 has 16 residues. The CDR3 DNA follows: TGCGCCAGCAGCACGGGAGAGGGAGGACCGAATTCACCCCTCCACTTT. Residues: CASSTGEGGPNSPLHF.